What follows describes a single T cell receptor (beta chain). This clone has just one count. This receptor's antigen is unknown. The junction does not match germline at one end; this may be a read error. This record belongs to a study of cytomegalovirus exposure and HLA in healthy donors (dated by TCRdb to about 2017). Describing the broader study: In an earlier analysis of approximately 500 of the donors, 250 to 350 Gb of sequence data and 90 million to 120 million unique TCR beta sequences from roughly 200 million T cells were reported. Both class I and class II loci were covered by HLA typing, at four-digit resolution. To decide whether each TCR beta V gene segment behaved as functional or pseudogenic, an earlier analysis of 587 of the donors relied on high-throughput TCR beta sequencing. The aim of the study was to test whether cataloging public T cell receptors could identify signatures of past pathogen exposure. The T cell repertoires of roughly 660 subjects were profiled by immunosequencing and related to cytomegalovirus serostatus. A later genetic analysis used genome-wide SNP genotypes for about 65% of the roughly 670 donors, treating that subset as a discovery cohort. In a later analysis, previously published TCR beta repertoires from several hundred donors were re-analyzed and high-resolution HLA genotyping was added so that TCR occurrence patterns could be studied. Four to six DR-DQ haplotypes were handled as single units for association and clustering, since linkage in the cohort was strong. Alongside the repertoire data, information on donor age, sex, ethnicity and CMV serostatus was compiled. In addition to the first cohort of 500 to 850 subjects, a separate validation cohort of 120 different subjects was used. About 320 gigabases of sequencing data and 70 million to 85 million unique TCR sequences were included in an early release covering about 620 HLA-typed donors. Among around 400 genotyped donors of the cohort, an average of approximately 200,000 unique TCR beta nucleotide sequences was sequenced per donor, of which 15% to 20% were non-productive. In the later analysis, no new phenotypic data were used to find candidate immune exposures; instead, reliance was placed on TCR beta sequences and their occurrence across donors. To predict cytomegalovirus infection status, the study combined high-throughput TCR immunosequencing, statistical association of individual TCRs with disease status, and machine learning. Every discovery cohort repertoire had been produced on one sequencing platform. The genetic ancestry cluster associated with self-reported Caucasian donors included 65% to 90% of the roughly 410 genotyped donors. The number of typed donors differed by locus: 629-630 for A, B, C, DRB1 and DQB1; 522 for DQA1; some 610 for DPA1; and 400 to 480 for DPB1.

On the study overall, not on this receptor specifically: An association between a missense DCLRE1C variant and V-gene and J-gene trimming of TCR beta chains was found in a later genetic analysis and replicated in an independent cohort. A cluster of highly shared sequence variants was judged likely to represent a technical artifact of the sequencing pipeline. A total of roughly 160 TCR beta chains were listed by the study as associated with cytomegalovirus. For the cohort, immune exposure information was limited to CMV serostatus. In an earlier analysis of about 550 of the donors, most TCR beta V segments were observed in productive rearrangements about 87% or about 30% of the time, broadly matching IMGT annotations. A further reported finding was that TCR beta sequences accurately predicted the HLA-A and HLA-B alleles for most subjects in the first cohort. Most CMV-associated TCR beta chains appeared to be HLA-restricted in a later analysis, and the HLA associations seemed to be driven largely by CMV exposure. In a later genetic analysis, fewer N-insertions in productive TCRs were reported among donors in an Asian-associated ancestry cluster than the approximately 670-donor mean. A later analysis associated about 18,000 TCR beta sequences with specific HLA alleles at a false discovery rate of 0.05. In a later analysis, several top co-occurrence clusters were reported to appear linked to parvovirus B19, influenza, CMV and Epstein-Barr virus. It was suggested by the authors that the approach could potentially be generalized to other disease states and immunological phenotypes. Sequencing depth was assumed to be roughly uniform across donors in the presence/absence analyses, though that assumption may not hold. Most TCR sequences were seen in very few donors, while some public TCRs were found in many individuals. When HLA alleles, especially DR and DQ, strongly co-occurred, TCR associations were difficult to assign to individual alleles. In a later analysis, HLA-associated TCR beta chains were found to be more clonally expanded and to have lower generation probabilities than equally common non-associated chains. In a later analysis, TCR association rates were found to vary across HLA loci, with the most associated TCRs seen for DRB1 alleles and the fewest for HLA-C alleles. The earlier analysis of about 600 of the donors excluded 15 to 20 rarely observed V segments, including chromosome 9 orphons, because counts were too low. In both the original and validation cohorts, the classifier was reported to diagnose cytomegalovirus status with high specificity and sensitivity. HLA typing was unavailable for some donors at each locus, so association tests used only the typed subset. Linkage disequilibrium might explain the correlated functional status among segregating V segments, but an unknown experimental factor could not be ruled out. In this cohort, only TCR beta chains were sequenced, and detectable features were limited by the absence of alpha or paired-chain data. In vitro tests confirmed that three of the cytomegalovirus-associated TCR beta chains recognize cytomegalovirus antigens. Some IMGT-functional V segments, including TRBV6-2 and TRBV6-3, could not be distinguished by the 87-base-pair reads and were therefore excluded.

Measured from the cysteine to the phenylalanine, the CDR3 is 15 residues long. Only the CDR3 region is kept as DNA, spanning 45 bases read in frame from base 1. Reading the germline V gene (reference sequence) gives CDR1 SEHNR and CDR2 FQNEAQ. Library preparation used the immunoSEQ multiplex PCR assay. For the multiplex PCR, a mixture combining 60 forward primers for TCR Vbeta segments and 13 reverse primers for TCR Jbeta segments was used. Amplification of the CDR3 region of rearranged TCR beta genes was performed with a multiplex PCR assay on genomic DNA. On the Illumina HiSeq System, the amplified TCR beta libraries were sequenced as 87-base-pair reads. As for how the authors treated the data: A later analysis tallied tens of millions of unique TCR beta chains across the 650 to 750 repertoires, and some 12 million of those chains were shared by two or more donors. A nearest-neighbor algorithm error-corrected the raw reads and collapsed the reads into unique sequences, merging closely related sequences to remove PCR and sequencing errors. V, D and J gene segments were assigned by aligning CDR3 sequences to IMGT reference sequences. For a sequence to be retained, at least a six-nucleotide match to both a V gene segment and a J gene segment was required. Rearrangements were classified as productive when the CDR3 lacked stop codons and remained in frame with V and J, and all other rearrangements were classified as non-productive. CDR3 was defined by IMGT convention, running from the second conserved V-encoded cysteine to the conserved J-encoded phenylalanine. The earlier analysis of more than 450 of the donors excluded sequences that lacked an unambiguous match to a single V gene segment. In an earlier analysis of 450 to 700 of the donors, V segments were called functional above 56.7% productive rearrangements and were called segregating when the between-donor standard deviation exceeded 5%. A statistical classification framework was built for diagnosing cytomegalovirus status from the catalog of TCR beta chain sequences. In a later analysis, TCR nucleotide sequences were compared against IMGT/GENE-DB human TR gene sequences so that V and J genes could be assigned. The TCRdist pipeline was used in a later analysis to assign CDR3 sequences and most-parsimonious VDJ recombination scenarios. In a later analysis, each TCR beta chain was defined by its CDR3 amino acid sequence together with its V-gene family, and reads lacking a unique V-gene family were excluded. In a later analysis, several hundred highly shared, low-generation-probability nucleotide sequences were removed to address suspected cross-contamination and a sequencing artifact. For each public chain, a later analysis derived a clonal expansion index from normalized ranks of inferred template counts within each repertoire. A later analysis computed generation probabilities with a VDJ recombination model fitted to out-of-frame rearrangements, and checked the results against IGoR. In a later analysis, hypergeometric tests were used to score TCR-TCR, TCR-HLA and TCR-CMV co-occurrence, with a repertoire-size bias correction applied to TCR pairs. A later analysis estimated false discovery rates by permuting HLA or CMV assignments 20 times. In a later analysis, co-occurring TCRs were grouped using DBSCAN, with TCRdist sequence similarity added in when clustering inside HLA-allele-positive subsets. Repertoires with fewer than 30,000 or more than 120,000 public chains were left out of co-occurrence clustering, as were about five repertoires with anomalous nucleotide sharing. The immuneACCESS repertoire file appears here via TCRdb, limited to in-frame rearrangements. These files lack a portion of the clones; in checked studies, under half of the deficit traces to unresolved V genes, and the cause of the others is not known. For V, J and clone size, that table is used; D and trimming come from the DNA. Recorded for this sample are fewer than 250,000 clones; around 87% of them occurred a single time. 1.3% of the sample is in the top ten clones.

The cohort consisted of 666 healthy bone marrow donors. At the time of sampling, all cohort members were nominally healthy, though unrecorded immune exposures were likely present. The donor tested CMV seronegative and was one of the 352 seronegative cohort members. Each donor provided a peripheral blood sample, and peripheral blood mononuclear cells were used for TCR beta sequencing. The Qiagen DNeasy Blood Extraction Kit was used to extract genomic DNA from the blood cell samples. The receptor's source is a man younger than 45 in good health and CMV-seronegative. Material for sequencing was PBMCs. The chain uses TRBV7-9 and TRBJ2-1; TRBD2 fits 14 bases in the junction. The DNA sequence follows: TGTTCCAGCAGCTTTCCGGGACTAGCGGGAGCTGAGCAGTTCTTC. This is translated as CSSSFPGLAGAEQFF.